These 28 T cell receptor beta chains were sequenced from one sample in a study of blood T cell repertoires in COVID-19. The protocol was immunoSEQ multiplex PCR, while the TCRdb copy is restricted to in-frame clones and leaves out a portion. Here the sample spans a few hundred thousand clones, around 84% being singletons. The sample comprised peripheral blood. Receptors originate from a woman between 18 and 30 years old with acute or convalescent COVID-19.

This rearrangement joins TRBV7-8 to TRBJ1-4; no firm D call. Germline CDR1 reads SGHVS; CDR2 reads FQNEAQ. This CDR3 is built from 16 residues. Trimming left V 2 bases short and J 3 bases short, with 13 bases between. The CDR3: CASSLSPPTANEKLFF. CDR3 DNA: TGTGCCAGCAGCTTATCCCCCCCAACGGCTAATGAAAAACTGTTTTTT.

This clone has a handful of counts. CDR3 DNA sequence: TGTGCCAGCTCACCAGAGGAGTACGAGCAGTACTTC. This sequence encodes CASSPEEYEQYF. V gene TRBV18 combines with J gene TRBJ2-7; no firm D call. With 2 bases removed from V and 4 bases from J, the gap between germline ends came to 6 bases. Germline CDR1 is KGHSH and CDR2 is LQKENI. This CDR3 contains 12 residues. The whole variable domain, filled in from reference TRBV18 and TRBJ2-7, reads NAGVMQNPRHLVRRRGQEARLRCSPMKGHSHVYWYRQLPEEGLKFMVYLQKENIIDESGMPKERFSAEFPKEGPSILRIQQVVRGDSAAYFCASSPEEYEQYFGPGTRLTVT.

The chain recombines TRBV19 with TRBJ2-1, with TRBD1 matching over 9 bases. The germline CDR1 and CDR2 sequences are LNHDA and SQIVND (reference sequence). The CDR3 sequence is 14 residues long. Unmatched junction bases numbered 7, after V lost 5 bases and J lost 8 bases. CDR3 sequence (DNA): TGTGCCAGTAGTTTCATGGACAGGGGCGATGAGCAGTTCTTC. Translated: CASSFMDRGDEQFF.

V is TRBV9 and J is TRBJ2-7; D unresolved. Deletions cut 0 bases from V and 1 base from J, with 8 bases between. Germline V gene data show CDR1 as SGDLS and CDR2 as YYNGEE. The CDR3 runs to 14 residues. This CDR3 is CASSVGVESYEQYF. The CDR3 region has the DNA TGTGCCAGCAGCGTAGGCGTAGAATCCTACGAGCAGTACTTC.

The chain recombines TRBV6-5 with TRBJ2-7; 11 nucleotides agree with TRBD2. V gave up 5 bases and J gave up 2 bases; unmatched junction bases: 5. The CDR3 runs 15 residues. Germline CDR1 is MNHEY and CDR2 is SVGAGI. The CDR3 nucleotides are TGTGCCAGCAGTCCTAGCGGGGGGACCCCCTACGAGCAGTACTTC. Translation gives CASSPSGGTPYEQYF.

The rearrangement joins TRBV5-1 to TRBJ2-7; D is perhaps TRBD2 (5 bases). Deletions cut 6 bases from V and 4 bases from J, with 17 bases between. The length of the CDR3 is 14 residues. CDR1 and CDR2 from the germline V gene are SGHRS and YFSETQ. In DNA, the CDR3 is TGCGCCAGCATATTTTCCGGGAAGGGATACGAGCAGTACTTC. As protein: CASIFSGKGYEQYF.

This chain joins TRBV7-8 and TRBJ2-7, with 16 bases identical to TRBD2. This CDR3 has 18 residues. V trimming: 1 base; J trimming: 5 bases; junction bases outside the gene matches: 8. The germline V gene has CDR1 SGHVS and CDR2 FQNEAQ. The CDR3 here is CASSLVGTSGRARDEQYF. The CDR3, as DNA: TGTGCCAGCAGCTTAGTTGGGACTAGCGGGAGGGCCAGGGACGAGCAGTACTTC.

The CDR3 loop reads CASSYGAANTEAFF. The CDR3 DNA sequence: TGTGCCAGCAGTTACGGGGCGGCTAACACTGAAGCTTTCTTT. V and J are TRBV6-5 and TRBJ1-1; TRBD1 might be the D (5 bases). This CDR3 comprises 14 residues. V was pared by 2 bases and J by 2 bases, with 9 bases between. Germline V gene lookup returns CDR1 MNHEY and CDR2 SVGAGI.

The V gene is TRBV27, the J gene TRBJ2-5; 10 nucleotides match TRBD2. Looked up from germline, CDR1 is MNHEY and CDR2 is SMNVEV (reference sequence). This CDR3 contains 16 residues. The V gene end was trimmed by 2 bases and the J gene end by 4 bases; junction bases not matched to a gene: 7. The CDR3 nucleotides are TGTGCCAGCAGTTTAAGCGGGAGGGCGGGAGGAGAGACCCAGTACTTC. Its translation: CASSLSGRAGGETQYF.

V usage is TRBV9 and J usage is TRBJ2-1, with TRBD2 matching over 15 bases. CDR1 and CDR2 from the germline V gene are SGDLS and YYNGEE. The CDR3 is 16 amino acids. V lost 4 bases and J lost 9; bases outside the gene matches: 8. This chain's CDR3 is CASSPRTSGGAGEQFF. CDR3 bases: TGTGCCAGCAGCCCTCGGACTAGCGGGGGGGCCGGTGAGCAGTTCTTC.

This clone was seen a handful of times. The V and J genes are TRBV3-1 (or the pseudogene TRBV3-2) and TRBJ2-7; 8 bases are a match to TRBD1. This CDR3 is built from 13 residues. CDR1 is LGHDT and CDR2 is YNNKEL in the germline V gene (reference sequence). CDR3 in amino acids: CASSPATGAPLVV. In DNA form, the CDR3 reads TGTGCCAGCAGCCCCGCGACAGGGGCCCCATTAGTAGTC.

The chain couples TRBV6-2 or TRBV6-3 to TRBJ2-1, with TRBD2 matching 11 bases. V was pared by 4 bases and J by 8 bases, with 4 bases of the junction left unmatched. The CDR3 consists of 14 residues. Germline assignment: CDR1 MNHEY and CDR2 SVGEGT. The CDR3 coding sequence is TGTGCCAGCAGTTGGGTAGCGGGGGGGGATGAGCAGTTCTTC. Translation gives CASSWVAGGDEQFF.

V gene TRBV4-2 combines with J gene TRBJ2-5; 7 bases match TRBD2. The V segment lost 5 bases and the J segment 0 bases; nucleotides outside the gene matches: 12. The CDR3 spans 17 residues. The germline V gene encodes CDR1 LGHNA and CDR2 YNFKEQ. The CDR3 is CASSNKGPAGYQETQYF. The CDR3 DNA follows: TGTGCCAGCAGCAACAAGGGGCCAGCGGGGTACCAAGAGACCCAGTACTTC.

The V call is TRBV27, the J call TRBJ1-4, with 8 bases matching TRBD1. CDR1 and CDR2 from the germline V gene are MNHEY and SMNVEV (reference sequence). J gave up 7 bases and V 0 bases, and 7 bases lay outside the gene matches. The CDR3 contains 16 residues. CDR3 loop: CASSLSGQGGGEKLFF. The CDR3 coding sequence is TGTGCCAGCAGTTTATCCGGACAGGGAGGGGGTGAAAAACTGTTTTTT.

The chain is built from TRBV7-2 and TRBJ1-1; D may be TRBD1 (5 bases). Germline assignment: CDR1 SGHTA and CDR2 FQGNSA. The CDR3 spans 14 residues. The germline V and J ends were trimmed by 1 base and 6 bases, with 12 bases remaining between them. DNA for the CDR3: TGTGCCAGCAGCTTAGGACAGTCCCGGGCTGAAGCTTTCTTT. It encodes CASSLGQSRAEAFF. Filled out from reference TRBV7-2 and TRBJ1-1, the complete variable domain reads GAGVSQSPSNKVTEKGKDVELRCDPISGHTALYWYRQSLGQGLEFLIYFQGNSAPDKSGLPSDRFSAERTGGSVSTLTIQRTQQEDSAVYLCASSLGQSRAEAFFGQGTRLTVV.

This chain joins TRBV19 and TRBJ2-2; 7 nucleotides align to TRBD1. Germline CDR1 LNHDA, CDR2 SQIVND (reference sequence). This CDR3 has 17 residues. Trimming cost V 9 bases and J 1 base; bases outside gene matches: 14. For the CDR3, the DNA is TGTGCCAGCCAAACTAATTTGAGGACAGGGAACACCGGGGAGCTGTTTTTT. Translated: CASQTNLRTGNTGELFF.

This clone was detected once. J is TRBJ1-1 and V is TRBV6-6, with TRBD1 identical over 8 bases. Germline values: CDR1 MNHNY, CDR2 SVGAGI (reference sequence). Trimming at V came to 10 bases and at J to 1 base, leaving 5 bases not matched to a gene. The CDR3 length is 13 residues. CDR3 residues: CATTDRENTEAFF. In DNA, the CDR3 is TGTGCCACCACGGACAGGGAGAACACTGAAGCTTTCTTT.

The genes are TRBV9 and TRBJ2-4; no clear D. The CDR3 has 12 residues. V gave up 3 bases and J gave up 7 bases, with 8 bases separating them. The V gene's germline CDR1 is SGDLS and CDR2 YYNGEE. The CDR3 sequence: CASSADGNIQYF. The CDR3 region has the DNA TGTGCCAGCAGCGCTGACGGGAACATTCAGTACTTC.

This chain uses TRBV5-5 with TRBJ2-7; D perhaps matches TRBD1 (5 bases). CDR3 length equals 17 residues. Germline assignment: CDR1 SGHKS and CDR2 YYEKEE (reference sequence). V was trimmed by 1 base and J by 1 base, leaving 18 bases between them. The DNA of the CDR3 is TGTGCCAGCAGCTTGTATTATGGGGCCGTTGGATCCTACGAGCAGTACTTC. Translated: CASSLYYGAVGSYEQYF.

The chain is built from TRBV28 and TRBJ2-3; 8 bases fit TRBD1. Trimming at V came to 11 bases and at J to 4 bases, leaving 11 bases not matched to a gene. The germline V gene has CDR1 MDHEN and CDR2 SYDVKM. CDR3 length: 14 residues. The CDR3 sequence is CALQSDRESDTQYF. In nucleotides, the CDR3 is TGTGCCCTTCAATCGGACAGGGAATCAGATACGCAGTATTTT. Looking up the rest from reference TRBV28 and TRBJ2-3 gives the full variable domain: DVKVTQSSRYLVKRTGEKVFLECVQDMDHENMFWYRQDPGLGLRLIYFSYDVKMKEKGDIPEGYSVSREKKERFSLILESASTNQTSMYLCALQSDRESDTQYFGPGTRLTVL.

The CDR3: CASSVPRTEAFF. CDR3 DNA: TGTGCCAGCAGCGTGCCGAGGACTGAAGCTTTCTTT. The chain has TRBV9 and TRBJ1-1; D remains unclear. CDR1 and CDR2 (germline): SGDLS, YYNGEE. Trimming removed 2 bases at V and 5 bases at J, with 7 bases between. The CDR3 is 12 residues long. Using reference TRBV9 and TRBJ1-1 for the parts outside the CDR3, the full variable domain is DSGVTQTPKHLITATGQRVTLRCSPRSGDLSVYWYQQSLDQGLQFLIQYYNGEERAKGNILERFSAQQFPDLHSELNLSSLELGDSALYFCASSVPRTEAFFGQGTRLTVV.

The sample holds a few counts of this clone. In DNA form, the CDR3 reads TGTGCCATCAGTGAGCGAGTGGTCGGGGGGCTGGGGGGCTACACCTTC. It translates to CAISERVVGGLGGYTF. V is TRBV10-3 and J is TRBJ1-2; tentative D call: TRBD1 (6 bases). The CDR3 is 16 amino acids. Germline V gene sequence: CDR1 ENHRY, CDR2 SYGVKD. Trimming took off 2 bases at V and 8 bases at J, with 21 bases between the two ends.

This chain joins TRBV11-3 and TRBJ1-6; 9 bases agree with TRBD1. Per the germline V gene, CDR1 is SGHNT and CDR2 is YENEEA. The CDR3 contains 15 residues. The junction had 17 bases not matched to a gene; V was cut back by 11 bases and J by 12 bases. CDR3 DNA sequence: TGTGCCGGCCCGCAGCTGGGACAGGGTTTCTTACCCCTCCACTTT. Encoded protein: CAGPQLGQGFLPLHF.

The rearrangement links TRBV28 to TRBJ1-1; 11 bases map to TRBD1. Germline V gives CDR1 MDHEN, CDR2 SYDVKM. The CDR3 runs to 14 residues. V was pared by 11 bases and J by 4 bases, with 9 bases of the junction left unmatched. For the CDR3, the DNA is TGTGCCGGGGGGACAGGGGGTAAGGGCACTGAAGCTTTCTTT. It codes for CAGGTGGKGTEAFF.

V and J are TRBV12-5 and TRBJ2-7; TRBD1 matches 9 bases. This CDR3 contains 13 residues. V shed 9 bases and J 1 base; nucleotides not matched to a gene: 4. Germline CDR1 LGHNT, CDR2 FRNRAP. The CDR3 region has the DNA TGTGCTAGGGGGACAGGGTTATCCTACGAGCAGTACTTC. The encoded protein is CARGTGLSYEQYF.

The V and J genes are TRBV30 and TRBJ2-2, with a possible D match to TRBD2 (5 bases). The CDR3 covers 14 residues. Germline V gene data show CDR1 as GTSNPN and CDR2 as SVGIG (reference sequence). Trimming left V 2 bases short and J 6 bases short, with 13 bases between. The CDR3 nucleotides read TGTGCCTGGAGTACCCTGAGCGGCTCCGGGGAGCTGTTTTTT. This sequence encodes CAWSTLSGSGELFF.

The chain uses TRBV27 and TRBJ2-1; no clear D gene. The CDR3 consists of 13 residues. V lost 5 bases and J lost 4, with 9 bases in between. Germline V gene lookup returns CDR1 MNHEY and CDR2 SMNVEV (reference sequence). The CDR3 protein is CASSITNYNEQFF. For the CDR3, the DNA is TGTGCCAGCAGTATAACAAATTACAATGAGCAGTTCTTC.

There are a few counts of this clone. V and J are TRBV19 and TRBJ2-1, with D unclear. This CDR3 is built from 13 residues. The germline gives CDR1 LNHDA, CDR2 SQIVND (reference sequence). V was shortened by 3 bases and J by 3 bases, with 6 bases between the two germline ends. The CDR3 loop reads CASSMAVYNEQFF. DNA of the CDR3: TGTGCCAGTAGTATGGCGGTCTACAATGAGCAGTTCTTC.